The source of this T cell receptor (beta chain) is a study of T-cell memory formation after mild COVID-19. Study summary: Clustering of TCRs was largely donor specific.

Study observations and caveats: Within pre-infection memory, some responding clones were found, suggesting cross-reactive memory joined. Clones shrinking from day 15 to 85 showed even CD4/CD8 mixes; later expanders tilted CD4+.

5'RACE with constant-segment primers yielded barcoded, UMI-tagged TCR alpha and TCR beta cDNA libraries. TCRdb redid the calling of the 5' RACE reads with MiXCR, one entry per CDR3 protein. The sample has hundreds of thousands of distinct CDR3 sequences, around 28% seen once. CDR1 SGHRS and CDR2 YFSETQ come from the germline V gene. V was shortened by 3 bases and J by 5 bases, with 9 bases between the two germline ends. CDR3 length: 13 residues. This clonotype was observed a few times. Antigen: not known. The sample consisted of PBMCs or a T cell subset sorted from them (not recorded which). The genes are TRBV5-1 and TRBJ2-1, with D unresolved. This receptor was taken from an adult woman who had mild COVID-19 (a few samples of this study predate the infection). Cell type and time point are not known. This chain's CDR3 is CASSSGRHNEQFF. The DNA of the CDR3 is TGCGCCAGCAGCTCTGGACGACACAATGAGCAGTTCTTC.